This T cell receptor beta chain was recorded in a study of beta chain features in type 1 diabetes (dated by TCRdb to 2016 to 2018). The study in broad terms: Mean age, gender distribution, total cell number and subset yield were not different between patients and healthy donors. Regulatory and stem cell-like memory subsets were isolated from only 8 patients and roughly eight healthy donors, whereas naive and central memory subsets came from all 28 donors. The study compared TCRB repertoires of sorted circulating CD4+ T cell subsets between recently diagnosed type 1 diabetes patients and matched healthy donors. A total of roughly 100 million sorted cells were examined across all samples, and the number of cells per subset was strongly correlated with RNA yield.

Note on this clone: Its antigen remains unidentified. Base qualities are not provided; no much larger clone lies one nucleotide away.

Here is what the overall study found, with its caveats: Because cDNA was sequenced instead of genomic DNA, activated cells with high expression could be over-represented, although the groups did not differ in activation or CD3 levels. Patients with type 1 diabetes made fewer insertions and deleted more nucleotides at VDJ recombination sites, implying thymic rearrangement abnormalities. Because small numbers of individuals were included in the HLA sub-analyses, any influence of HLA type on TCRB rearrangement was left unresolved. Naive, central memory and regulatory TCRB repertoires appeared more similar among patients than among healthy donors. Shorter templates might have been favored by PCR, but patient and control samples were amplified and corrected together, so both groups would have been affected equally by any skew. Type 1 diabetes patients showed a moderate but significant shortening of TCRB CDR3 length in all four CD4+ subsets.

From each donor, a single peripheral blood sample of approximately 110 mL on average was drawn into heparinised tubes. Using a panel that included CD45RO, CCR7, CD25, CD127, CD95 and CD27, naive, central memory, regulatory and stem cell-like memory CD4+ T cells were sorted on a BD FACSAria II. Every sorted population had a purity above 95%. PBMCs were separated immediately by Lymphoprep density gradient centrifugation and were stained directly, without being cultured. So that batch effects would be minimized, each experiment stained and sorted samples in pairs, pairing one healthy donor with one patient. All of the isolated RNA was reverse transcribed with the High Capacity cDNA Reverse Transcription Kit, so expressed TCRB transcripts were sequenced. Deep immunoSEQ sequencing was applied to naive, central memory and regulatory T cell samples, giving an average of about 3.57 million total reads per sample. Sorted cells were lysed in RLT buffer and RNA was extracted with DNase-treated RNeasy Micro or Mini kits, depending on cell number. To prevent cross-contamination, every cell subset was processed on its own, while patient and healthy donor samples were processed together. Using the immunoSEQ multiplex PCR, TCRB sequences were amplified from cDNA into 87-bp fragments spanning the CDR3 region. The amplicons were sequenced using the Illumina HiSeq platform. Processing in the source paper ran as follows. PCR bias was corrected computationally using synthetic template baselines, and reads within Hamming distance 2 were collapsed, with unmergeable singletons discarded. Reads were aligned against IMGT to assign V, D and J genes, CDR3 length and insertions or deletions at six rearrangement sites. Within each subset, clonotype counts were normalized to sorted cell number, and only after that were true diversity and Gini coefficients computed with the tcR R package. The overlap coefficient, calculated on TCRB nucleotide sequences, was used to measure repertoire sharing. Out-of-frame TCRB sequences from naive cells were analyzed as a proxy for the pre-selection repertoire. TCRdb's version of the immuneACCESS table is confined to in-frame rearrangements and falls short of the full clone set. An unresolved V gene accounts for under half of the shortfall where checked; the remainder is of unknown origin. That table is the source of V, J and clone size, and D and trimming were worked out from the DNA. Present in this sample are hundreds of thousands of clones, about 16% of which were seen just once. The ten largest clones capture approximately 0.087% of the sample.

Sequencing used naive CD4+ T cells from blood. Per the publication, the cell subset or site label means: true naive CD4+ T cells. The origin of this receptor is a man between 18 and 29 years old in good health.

The DNA is as follows: TGTGCCAGCAGCTACACAGGGTATGCCACCGGGGAGCTGTTTTTT. This sequence encodes CASSYTGYATGELFF. The chain joins TRBV5-6 to TRBJ2-2; the D gene is perhaps TRBD1, from 6 matching bases. Reading from cysteine to phenylalanine, the CDR3 counts 15 amino acids. Only the CDR3 part of the read is kept: 45 bases, read in frame from the first base. Based on the germline V gene, the CDR1 and CDR2 sequences are SGHDT and YYEEEE. V gives up 3 bases and J gives up 4 bases, and the segment between their germline ends measures 13 bases.